This TCR beta chain was sequenced for a study of T cell responses to AZD1222 COVID-19 vaccine. General study points: Nearly half of the spike-specific TCRs reportedly recognize variant regions that carry no mutations. At baseline, seropositivity was found in only a handful of AZD1222 recipients. Recipients of two AZD1222 doses showed rising Spike-specific TCR breadth and depth.

This table comes from immunoSEQ multiplex PCR, and its TCRdb copy is limited to in-frame clones, with some not included. This sample has about 220,000 clones, with 85% to 95% found just once. About this clone: Its antigen is not identified.

The V end lost 8 bases, the J end lost 7 bases, and 11 bases lay between the germline ends. The CDR3 has 12 amino acids. The germline V gene has CDR1 MNHEY and CDR2 SVGAGI. This sequence was found in an adult in good health. The sequencing here drew on peripheral blood, taken on day 0 of MenACWY control vaccination. The gene calls are TRBV6-5 and TRBJ2-2; D is undetermined. The CDR3 loop is CASASLVGELFF. CDR3 nucleotides: TGTGCCAGCGCCTCCCTCGTCGGGGAGCTGTTTTTT.